The next 4 T cell receptor beta chains were all read from a single sample in a study of blood T cell repertoires in COVID-19. Sequencing used immunoSEQ multiplex PCR; TCRdb keeps in-frame clones, though not all of them. The sample records under 150,000 clones, approximately 84% being singletons. Sequences were obtained from PBMCs or T cells enriched from blood (not recorded which). The receptor set was obtained from a man between 45 and 60 years old in a cohort exposed to, infected with or recovered from COVID-19 (not recorded which).

The chain links TRBV3-1 (or the pseudogene TRBV3-2) to TRBJ1-5; D is ambiguous. The CDR3 spans 15 residues. V gave up 4 bases and J gave up 2 bases, with 12 bases separating them. The germline V gene has CDR1 LGHDT and CDR2 YNNKEL (reference sequence). The CDR3 is CASSLGLTGNQPQHF. CDR3 sequence (DNA): TGTGCCAGCAGCCTCGGACTCACTGGCAATCAGCCCCAGCATTTT.

V and J are TRBV7-8 and TRBJ2-1; 7 nucleotides agree with TRBD1. Germline V gene lookup returns CDR1 SGHVS and CDR2 FQNEAQ. The V segment lost 4 bases and the J segment 6 bases; nucleotides outside the gene matches: 9. The CDR3 contains 15 residues. CDR3: CASSYADRVSNEQFF. Here the CDR3 DNA reads TGTGCCAGCAGCTACGCCGACAGGGTGAGCAATGAGCAGTTCTTC. Filled out from reference TRBV7-8 and TRBJ2-1, the complete variable domain reads GAGVSQSPRYKVAKRGQDVALRCDPISGHVSLFWYQQALGQGPEFLTYFQNEAQLDKSGLPSDRFFAERPEGSVSTLKIQRTQQEDSAVYLCASSYADRVSNEQFFGPGTRLTVL.

This clone appeared once. The chain's CDR3 is CAWSVPDRGWQPQHF. Written as DNA, the CDR3 is TGTGCCTGGAGTGTACCGGACAGGGGGTGGCAGCCCCAGCATTTT. The chain recombines TRBV30 with TRBJ1-5; TRBD1 agrees at 10 bases. Germline CDR1 and CDR2: GTSNPN and SVGIG (reference sequence). V was pared by 0 bases and J by 7 bases, with 6 bases of the junction left unmatched. The CDR3 runs 15 residues. The full variable domain, completed using reference TRBV30 and TRBJ1-5, is SQTIHQWPATLVQPVGSPLSLECTVEGTSNPNLYWYRQAAGRGLQLLFYSVGIGQISSEVPQNLSASRPQDRQFILSSKKLLLSDSGFYLCAWSVPDRGWQPQHFGDGTRLSIL.

The chain joins TRBV29-1 to TRBJ2-6; TRBD1 aligns across 11 bases. Looked up from germline, CDR1 is SQVTM and CDR2 is ANQGSEA. The V gene end was trimmed by 0 bases and the J gene end by 2 bases; junction bases not matched to a gene: 6. The CDR3 runs to 18 residues. The CDR3 nucleotides are TGCAGCGTTGAAGATCGGGACAGGGGGGTCACTGGGGCCAACGTCCTGACTTTC. Encoded protein: CSVEDRDRGVTGANVLTF.